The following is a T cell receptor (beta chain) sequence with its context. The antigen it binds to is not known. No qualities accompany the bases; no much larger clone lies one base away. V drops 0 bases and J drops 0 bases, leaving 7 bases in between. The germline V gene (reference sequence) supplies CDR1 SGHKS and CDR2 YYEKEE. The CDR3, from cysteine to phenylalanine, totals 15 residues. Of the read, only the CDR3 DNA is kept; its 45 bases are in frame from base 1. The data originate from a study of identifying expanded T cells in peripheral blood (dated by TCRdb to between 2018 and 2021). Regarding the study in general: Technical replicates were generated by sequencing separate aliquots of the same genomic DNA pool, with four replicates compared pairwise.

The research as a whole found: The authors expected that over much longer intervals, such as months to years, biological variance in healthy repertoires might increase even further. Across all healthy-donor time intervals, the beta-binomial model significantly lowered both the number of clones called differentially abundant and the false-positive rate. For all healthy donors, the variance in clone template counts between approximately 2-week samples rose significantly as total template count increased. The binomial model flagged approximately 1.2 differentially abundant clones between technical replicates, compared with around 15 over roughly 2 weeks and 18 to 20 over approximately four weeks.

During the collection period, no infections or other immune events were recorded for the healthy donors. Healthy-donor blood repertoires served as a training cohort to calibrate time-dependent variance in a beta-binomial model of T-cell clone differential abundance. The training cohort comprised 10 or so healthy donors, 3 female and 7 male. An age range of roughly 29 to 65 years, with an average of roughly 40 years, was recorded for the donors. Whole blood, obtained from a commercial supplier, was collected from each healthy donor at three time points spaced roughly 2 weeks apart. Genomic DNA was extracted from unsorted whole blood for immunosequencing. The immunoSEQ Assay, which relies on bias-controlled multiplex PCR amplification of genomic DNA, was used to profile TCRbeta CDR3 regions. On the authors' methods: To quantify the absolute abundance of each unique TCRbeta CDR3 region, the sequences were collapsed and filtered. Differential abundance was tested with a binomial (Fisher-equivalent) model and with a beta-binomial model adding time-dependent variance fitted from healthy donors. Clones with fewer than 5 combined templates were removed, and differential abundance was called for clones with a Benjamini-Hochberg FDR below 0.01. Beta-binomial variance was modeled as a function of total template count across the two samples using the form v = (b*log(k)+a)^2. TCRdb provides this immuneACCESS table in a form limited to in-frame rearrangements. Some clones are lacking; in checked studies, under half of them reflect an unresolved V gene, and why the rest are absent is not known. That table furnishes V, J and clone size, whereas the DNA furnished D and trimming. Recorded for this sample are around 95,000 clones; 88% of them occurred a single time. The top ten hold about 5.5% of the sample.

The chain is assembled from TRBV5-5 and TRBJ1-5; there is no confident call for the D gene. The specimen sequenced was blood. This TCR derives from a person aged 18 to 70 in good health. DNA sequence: TGTGCCAGCAGCTTGGTAGCACCTAGCAATCAGCCCCAGCATTTT. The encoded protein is CASSLVAPSNQPQHF.